What follows describes a single TCR beta chain. Its specificity is unknown. The data were obtained in a study of cytomegalovirus exposure and HLA in healthy donors. Points from the study as a whole: TCR beta V- and J-gene trimming, according to a later analysis, was linked to a missense DCLRE1C variant. A list of more than 150 TCR beta chains associated with cytomegalovirus was given.

This PCR relied on a set of 60 Vbeta primers and 13 Jbeta primers. TCRdb's table, derived via immunoSEQ multiplex PCR, lists solely in-frame clones and lacks some. The sample includes 120,000 to 150,000 clones, about 64% of them seen just once. The TCR sequence derives from a woman aged 30 to 39 in good health and CMV-seropositive. Sequenced sample: PBMCs.

CDR3 coding DNA: TGTGCCAGCAGCTCGGACAGGGGGGCCTACGAGCAGTACTTC. This encodes CASSSDRGAYEQYF. The V gene is TRBV11-3, the J gene TRBJ2-7; TRBD1 matches 10 bases. The CDR3 consists of 14 residues. The trim removed 4 bases at V and 2 bases at J, leaving 2 bases unmatched. Germline V CDR1 and CDR2: SGHNT, YENEEA. The full variable domain, with the rest looked up from reference TRBV11-3 and TRBJ2-7, is EAGVVQSPRYKIIEKKQPVAFWCNPISGHNTLYWYLQNLGQGPELLIRYENEEAVDDSQLPKDRFSAERLKGVDSTLKIQPAELGDSAVYLCASSSDRGAYEQYFGPGTRLTVT.